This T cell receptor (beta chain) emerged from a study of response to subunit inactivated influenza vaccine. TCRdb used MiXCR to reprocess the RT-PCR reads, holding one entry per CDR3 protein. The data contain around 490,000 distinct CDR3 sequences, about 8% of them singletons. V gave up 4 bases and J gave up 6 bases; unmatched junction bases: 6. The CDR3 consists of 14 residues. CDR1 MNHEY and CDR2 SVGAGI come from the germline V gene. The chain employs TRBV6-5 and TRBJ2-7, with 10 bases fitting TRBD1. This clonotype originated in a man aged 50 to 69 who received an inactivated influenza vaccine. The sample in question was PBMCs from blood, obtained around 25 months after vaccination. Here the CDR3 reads CASSWTGGIIEQYF. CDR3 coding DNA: TGTGCCAGCAGTTGGACAGGGGGGATCATCGAGCAGTACTTC.